This T cell receptor (beta chain) was identified during a study of cytomegalovirus exposure and HLA in healthy donors. Concerning this clone: What it binds is unknown.

The PCR used 60 Vbeta and 13 Jbeta primers. TCRdb keeps only in-frame clones here, not all; method: immunoSEQ multiplex PCR. The repertoire consists of approximately 75,000 clones, with roughly 88% occurring once and the leading ten covering 15% to 20%. Findings and limits, study-wide: A later look showed TCR association rates differing by HLA locus, highest for DRB1 and lowest for HLA-C.

The TCR originated in a man aged 65 to 79 in good health and CMV-seropositive. Sequencing was done on a sample of PBMCs.

CDR3 coding DNA: TGTGCCAGCAGGACGGGACAAAGCTCTGGAAACACCATATATTTT. This gives the protein CASRTGQSSGNTIYF. The chain uses TRBV28 and TRBJ1-3; D might be TRBD1 (6 bases). The V end lost 6 bases, the J end lost 0 bases, and 12 bases lay between the germline ends. The CDR3 has 15 residues. From germline, CDR1 is MDHEN and CDR2 SYDVKM.